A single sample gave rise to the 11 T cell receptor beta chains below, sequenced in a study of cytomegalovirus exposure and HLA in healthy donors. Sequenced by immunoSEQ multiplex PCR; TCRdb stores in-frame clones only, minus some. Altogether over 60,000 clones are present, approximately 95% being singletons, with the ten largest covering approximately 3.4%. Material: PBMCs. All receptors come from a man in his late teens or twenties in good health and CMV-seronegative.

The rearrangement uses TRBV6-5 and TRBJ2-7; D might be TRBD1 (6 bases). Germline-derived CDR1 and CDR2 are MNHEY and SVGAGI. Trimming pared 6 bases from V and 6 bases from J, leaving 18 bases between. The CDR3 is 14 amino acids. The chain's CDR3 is CASRTGPRVGEQYF. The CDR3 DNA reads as TGTGCCAGCAGGACAGGCCCCAGGGTTGGCGAGCAGTACTTC.

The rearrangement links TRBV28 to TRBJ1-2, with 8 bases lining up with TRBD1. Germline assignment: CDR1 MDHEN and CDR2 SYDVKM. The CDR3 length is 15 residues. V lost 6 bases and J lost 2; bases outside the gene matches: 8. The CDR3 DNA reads TGTGCCAGCAGAACCCGGACAGGGTCAAACTATGGCTACACCTTC. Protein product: CASRTRTGSNYGYTF.

The chain's CDR3 is CASRPGYNTGELFF. DNA for the CDR3: TGTGCCAGCAGGCCAGGGTATAACACCGGGGAGCTGTTTTTT. V gene TRBV9 combines with J gene TRBJ2-2; possibly TRBD1 for D (5 bases). Per the germline V gene, CDR1 is SGDLS and CDR2 is YYNGEE. CDR3 length equals 14 residues. The V end was cut by 5 bases, the J end by 2 bases, with 10 bases between.

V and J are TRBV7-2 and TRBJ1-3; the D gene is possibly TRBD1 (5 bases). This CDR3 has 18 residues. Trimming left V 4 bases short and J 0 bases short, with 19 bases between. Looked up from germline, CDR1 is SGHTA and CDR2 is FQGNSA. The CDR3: CASSSRAGTPSSGNTIYF. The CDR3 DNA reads TGTGCCAGCAGCTCTCGCGCGGGGACTCCTAGCTCTGGAAACACCATATATTTT.

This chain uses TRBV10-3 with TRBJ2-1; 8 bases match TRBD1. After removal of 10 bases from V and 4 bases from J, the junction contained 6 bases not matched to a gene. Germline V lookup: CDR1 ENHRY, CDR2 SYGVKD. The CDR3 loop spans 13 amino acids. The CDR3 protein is CATSDRAYNEQFF. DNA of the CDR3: TGTGCCACCTCGGACAGGGCTTACAATGAGCAGTTCTTC.

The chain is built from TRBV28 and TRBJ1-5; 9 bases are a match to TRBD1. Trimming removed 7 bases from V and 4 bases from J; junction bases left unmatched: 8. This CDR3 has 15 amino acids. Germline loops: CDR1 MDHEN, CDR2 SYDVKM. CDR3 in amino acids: CASKLQGAENQPQHF. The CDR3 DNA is TGTGCCAGCAAGTTACAGGGGGCTGAGAATCAGCCCCAGCATTTT.

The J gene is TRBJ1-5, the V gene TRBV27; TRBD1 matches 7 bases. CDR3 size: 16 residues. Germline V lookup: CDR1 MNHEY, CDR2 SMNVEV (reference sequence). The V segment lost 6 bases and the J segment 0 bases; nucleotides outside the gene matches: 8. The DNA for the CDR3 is TGTGCCAGCAGCATGGGGCCAGGGGGTAGCAATCAGCCCCAGCATTTT. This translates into CASSMGPGGSNQPQHF.

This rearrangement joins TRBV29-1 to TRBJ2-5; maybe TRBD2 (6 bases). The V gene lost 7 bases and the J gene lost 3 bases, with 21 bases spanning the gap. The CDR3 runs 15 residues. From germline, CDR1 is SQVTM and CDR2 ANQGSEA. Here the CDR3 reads CSADLRGEAKETQYF. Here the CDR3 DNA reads TGCAGCGCCGACCTCCGCGGGGAAGCGAAAGAGACCCAGTACTTC. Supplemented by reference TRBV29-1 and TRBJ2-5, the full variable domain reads SAVISQKPSRDICQRGTSLTIQCQVDSQVTMMFWYRQQPGQSLTLIATANQGSEATYESGFVIDKFPISRPNLTFSTLTVSNMSPEDSSIYLCSADLRGEAKETQYFGPGTRLLVL.

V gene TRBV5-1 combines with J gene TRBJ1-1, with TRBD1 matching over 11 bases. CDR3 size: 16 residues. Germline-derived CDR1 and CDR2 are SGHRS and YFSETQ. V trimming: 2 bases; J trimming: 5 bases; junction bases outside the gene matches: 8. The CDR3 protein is CASSFGGQGAGTEAFF. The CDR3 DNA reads TGCGCCAGCAGCTTTGGCGGACAGGGGGCTGGGACTGAAGCTTTCTTT.

Written as DNA, the CDR3 is TGCAGCGTTCGACAGGGGGCTGGAGAGACCCAGTACTTC. Its protein is CSVRQGAGETQYF. The V call is TRBV29-1, the J call TRBJ2-5, with 10 bases aligning to TRBD1. The ends lost 5 bases at V and 4 bases at J; junction bases unmatched: 4. The CDR3 spans 13 residues. Germline lookup yields CDR1 SQVTM and CDR2 ANQGSEA.

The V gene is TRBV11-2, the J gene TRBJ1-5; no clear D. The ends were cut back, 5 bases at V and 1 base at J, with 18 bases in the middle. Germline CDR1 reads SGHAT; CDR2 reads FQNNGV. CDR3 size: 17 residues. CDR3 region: CASSPSGGFGSNQPQHF. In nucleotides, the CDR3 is TGTGCCAGCAGCCCCTCGGGTGGGTTTGGGAGCAATCAGCCCCAGCATTTT.